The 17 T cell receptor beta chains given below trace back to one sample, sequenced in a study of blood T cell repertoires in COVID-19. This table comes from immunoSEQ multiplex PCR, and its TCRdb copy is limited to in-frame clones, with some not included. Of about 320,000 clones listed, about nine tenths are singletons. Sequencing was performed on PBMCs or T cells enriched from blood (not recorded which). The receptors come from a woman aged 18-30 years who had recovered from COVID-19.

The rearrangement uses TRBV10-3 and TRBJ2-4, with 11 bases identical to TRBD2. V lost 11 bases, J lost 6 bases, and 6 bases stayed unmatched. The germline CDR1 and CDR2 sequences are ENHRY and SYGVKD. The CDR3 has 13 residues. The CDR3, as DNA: TGTGCCTCCACTAGCGGGGGAGCAAACATTCAGTACTTC. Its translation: CASTSGGANIQYF.

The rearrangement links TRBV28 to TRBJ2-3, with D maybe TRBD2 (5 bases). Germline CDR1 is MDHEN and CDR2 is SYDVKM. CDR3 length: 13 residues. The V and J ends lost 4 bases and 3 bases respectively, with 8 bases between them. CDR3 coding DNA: TGTGCCAGCAGTTCGCGGGCTACAGATACGCAGTATTTT. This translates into CASSSRATDTQYF.

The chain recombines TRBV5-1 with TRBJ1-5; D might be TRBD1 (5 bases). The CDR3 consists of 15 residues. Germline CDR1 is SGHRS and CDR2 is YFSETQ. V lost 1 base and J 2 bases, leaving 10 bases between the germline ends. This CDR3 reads CASSLIGGGNQPQHF. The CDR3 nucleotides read TGCGCCAGCAGCTTGATAGGAGGGGGCAATCAGCCCCAGCATTTT.

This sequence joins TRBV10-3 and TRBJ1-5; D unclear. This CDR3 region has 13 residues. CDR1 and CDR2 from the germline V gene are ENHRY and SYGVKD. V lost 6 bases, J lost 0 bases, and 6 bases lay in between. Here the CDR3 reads CAISVDSNQPQHF. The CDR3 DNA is TGTGCCATCAGCGTAGATAGCAATCAGCCCCAGCATTTT.

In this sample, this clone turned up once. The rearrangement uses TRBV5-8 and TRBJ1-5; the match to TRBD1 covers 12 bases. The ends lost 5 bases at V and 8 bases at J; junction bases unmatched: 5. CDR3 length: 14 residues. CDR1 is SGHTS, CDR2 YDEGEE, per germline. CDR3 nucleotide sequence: TGTGCCAGCAGTCCGGGACAGGGGGCAGAGCCCCAGCATTTT. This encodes CASSPGQGAEPQHF.

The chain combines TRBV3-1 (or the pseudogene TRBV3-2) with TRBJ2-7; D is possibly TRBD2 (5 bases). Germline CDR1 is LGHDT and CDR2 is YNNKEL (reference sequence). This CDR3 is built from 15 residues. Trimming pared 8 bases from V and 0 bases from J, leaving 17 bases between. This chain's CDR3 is CASAELGGLSYEQYF. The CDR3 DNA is TGTGCCAGCGCGGAATTAGGTGGACTCTCCTACGAGCAGTACTTC.

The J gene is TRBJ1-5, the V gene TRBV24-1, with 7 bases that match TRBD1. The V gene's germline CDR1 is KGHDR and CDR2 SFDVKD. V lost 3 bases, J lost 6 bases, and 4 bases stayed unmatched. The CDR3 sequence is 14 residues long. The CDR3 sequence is CATSDLTGTQPQHF. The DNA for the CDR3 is TGTGCCACCAGTGATCTGACAGGGACTCAGCCCCAGCATTTT.

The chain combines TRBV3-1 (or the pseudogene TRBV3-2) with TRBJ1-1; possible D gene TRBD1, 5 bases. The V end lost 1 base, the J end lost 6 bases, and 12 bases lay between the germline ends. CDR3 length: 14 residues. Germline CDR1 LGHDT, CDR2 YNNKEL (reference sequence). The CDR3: CASSQVDRDSEAFF. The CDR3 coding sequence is TGTGCCAGCAGCCAAGTGGATAGGGACTCTGAAGCTTTCTTT.

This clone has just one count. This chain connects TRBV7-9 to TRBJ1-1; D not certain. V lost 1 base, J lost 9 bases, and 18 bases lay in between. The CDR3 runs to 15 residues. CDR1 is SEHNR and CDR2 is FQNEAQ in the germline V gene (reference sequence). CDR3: CASSLGDGSHYQAFF. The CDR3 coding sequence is TGTGCCAGCAGCTTAGGTGATGGGTCGCACTACCAAGCTTTCTTT.

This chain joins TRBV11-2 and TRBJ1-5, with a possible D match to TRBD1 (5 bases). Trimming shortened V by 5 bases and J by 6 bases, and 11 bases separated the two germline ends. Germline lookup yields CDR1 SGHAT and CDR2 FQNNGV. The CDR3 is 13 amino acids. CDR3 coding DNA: TGTGCCAGCAGCGTAGGGGTAGCTCAGCCCCAGCATTTT. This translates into CASSVGVAQPQHF.

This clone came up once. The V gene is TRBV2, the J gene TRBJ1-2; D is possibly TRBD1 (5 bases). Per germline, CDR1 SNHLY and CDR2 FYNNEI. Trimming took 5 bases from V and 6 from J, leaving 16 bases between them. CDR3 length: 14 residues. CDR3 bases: TGTGCCAGCAGTTTCCGCCTGGGACTTGATGGCTACACCTTC. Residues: CASSFRLGLDGYTF.

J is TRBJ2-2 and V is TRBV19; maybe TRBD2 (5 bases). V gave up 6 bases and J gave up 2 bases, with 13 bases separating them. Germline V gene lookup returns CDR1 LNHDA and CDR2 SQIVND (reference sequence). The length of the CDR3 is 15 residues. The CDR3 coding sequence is TGTGCCAGTAGATTTCTAGCAGATAACACCGGGGAGCTGTTTTTT. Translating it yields CASRFLADNTGELFF.

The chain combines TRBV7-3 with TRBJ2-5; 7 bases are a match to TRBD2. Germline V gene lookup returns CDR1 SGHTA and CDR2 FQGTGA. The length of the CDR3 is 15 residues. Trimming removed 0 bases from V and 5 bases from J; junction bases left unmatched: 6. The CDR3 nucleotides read TGTGCCAGCAGCTTAACCTACGGGGGAGGGGAGACCCAGTACTTC. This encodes CASSLTYGGGETQYF.

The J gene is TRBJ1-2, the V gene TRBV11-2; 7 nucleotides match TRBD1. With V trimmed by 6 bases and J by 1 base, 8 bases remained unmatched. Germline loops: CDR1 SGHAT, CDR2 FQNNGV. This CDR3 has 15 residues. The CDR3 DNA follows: TGTGCCAGCAGGTTGGACAGGCGATATAACTATGGCTACACCTTC. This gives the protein CASRLDRRYNYGYTF.

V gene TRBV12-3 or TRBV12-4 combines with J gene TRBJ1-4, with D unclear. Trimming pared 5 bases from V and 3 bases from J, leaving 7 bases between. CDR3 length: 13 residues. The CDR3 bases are TGTGCCAGCAGTCGCGGGGCTAATGAAAAACTGTTTTTT. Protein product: CASSRGANEKLFF.

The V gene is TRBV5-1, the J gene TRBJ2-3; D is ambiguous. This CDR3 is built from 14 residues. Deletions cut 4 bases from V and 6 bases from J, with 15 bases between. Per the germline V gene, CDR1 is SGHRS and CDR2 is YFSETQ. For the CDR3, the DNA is TGCGCCAGCAGCGTGGCTTGGGCCGTGGATACGCAGTATTTT. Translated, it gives CASSVAWAVDTQYF. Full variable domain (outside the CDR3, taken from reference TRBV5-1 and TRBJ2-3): KAGVTQTPRYLIKTRGQQVTLSCSPISGHRSVSWYQQTPGQGLQFLFEYFSETQRNKGNFPGRFSGRQFSNSRSEMNVSTLELGDSALYLCASSVAWAVDTQYFGPGTRLTVL.

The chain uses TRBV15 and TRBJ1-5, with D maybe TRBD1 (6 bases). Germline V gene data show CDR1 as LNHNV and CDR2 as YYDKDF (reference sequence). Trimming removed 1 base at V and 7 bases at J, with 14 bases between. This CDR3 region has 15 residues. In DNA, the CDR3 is TGTGCCACCAGCAGAGGAGAGCAGGGGCGGCAGCCCCAGCATTTT. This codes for CATSRGEQGRQPQHF.